Presented here are 5 T cell receptor beta chains from one specimen sequenced in a study of shared clonotypes between healthy human individuals. Only in-frame clones appear in the TCRdb table, and some are missing; sequencing was by immunoSEQ multiplex PCR. The sample holds under 2,500,000 clones, approximately 96% seen once. The sample taken for sequencing was naive CD4+ T cells sorted from blood. The subset was: CD45RA+ positively selected. The receptors come from a man between 18 and 35 years old in good health.

J is TRBJ1-2 and V is TRBV19, with 8 bases identical to TRBD1. The V gene's germline CDR1 is LNHDA and CDR2 SQIVND (reference sequence). The V and J ends lost 0 bases and 14 bases, in that order; junction bases with no gene match: 11. This CDR3 region has 14 residues. The CDR3 DNA is TGTGCCAGTAGTATAGATCTGGGCAGGGGGCCAGGGACCTTC. This gives the protein CASSIDLGRGPGTF. The entire variable domain, with the rest obtained from reference TRBV19 and TRBJ1-2, is as follows: DGGITQSPKYLFRKEGQNVTLSCEQNLNHDAMYWYRQDPGQGLRLIYYSQIVNDFQKGDIAEGYSVSREKKESFPLTVTSAQKNPTAFYLCASSIDLGRGPGTFGSGTRLTVV.

The chain combines TRBV27 with TRBJ1-2; TRBD1 matches 7 bases. The CDR3 runs to 17 residues. The V gene's germline CDR1 is MNHEY and CDR2 SMNVEV (reference sequence). Trimming took 2 bases from V and 0 from J; bases not matched to a gene: 9. Written as DNA, the CDR3 is TGTGCCAGCAGTTTAACACCATGGACAGGCCCTAACTATGGCTACACCTTC. It translates to CASSLTPWTGPNYGYTF.

The rearrangement uses TRBV6-5 and TRBJ1-1; the match to TRBD1 covers 7 bases. This CDR3 contains 14 residues. Germline-derived CDR1 and CDR2 are MNHEY and SVGAGI. V lost 4 bases to trimming and J lost 1 base; unmatched junction nucleotides: 3. CDR3 nucleotide sequence: TGTGCCAGCAGTTCGTACAGGGGGAACACTGAAGCTTTCTTT. Translating gives CASSSYRGNTEAFF.

The chain couples TRBV29-1 to TRBJ2-5; D is undetermined. The CDR3 is made up of 14 amino acids. The germline V gene has CDR1 SQVTM and CDR2 ANQGSEA. The V gene lost 4 bases and the J gene lost 0 bases, with 12 bases spanning the gap. The CDR3 spells CSVVGFPYQETQYF. The CDR3 DNA sequence: TGCAGCGTTGTCGGCTTTCCGTACCAAGAGACCCAGTACTTC.

This rearrangement joins TRBV11-2 to TRBJ2-1, with 8 bases matching TRBD2. V gave up 4 bases and J gave up 0 bases; unmatched junction bases: 8. The CDR3 loop spans 17 amino acids. Germline-derived CDR1 and CDR2 are SGHAT and FQNNGV. CDR3 DNA: TGTGCCAGCAGCTCAAGGACTAGCTATTACTCCTACAATGAGCAGTTCTTC. Translating it yields CASSSRTSYYSYNEQFF.